The sequence of this T cell receptor (beta chain) was determined in a study of tumor-infiltrating lymphocytes in primary liver carcinoma. Germline CDR1 reads SGHNT; CDR2 reads YENEEA. The CDR3 totals 15 residues. Starting from approximately 0.45 ug of total RNA, TCR beta cDNA was produced with a primer in the constant region. Three nested multiplex PCR rounds of slightly modified ARM-PCR generated TCR beta libraries. Each of the first two PCR rounds ran nine to ten cycles with TRBV1-TRBV30 forward and C-beta reverse primers. TCRdb re-analysed the multiplex PCR reads in MiXCR, keeping a single row per CDR3 protein. Here the sample spans more than 90,000 distinct CDR3 sequences, around 66% being singletons. Bulk tissue was left unsorted, and RNA and DNA were co-extracted from roughly 20-30 mg of it. Concerning this clonotype: At one of its ends the junction is not consistent with the germline gene, which may arise from a read error.

The TCR originated in a woman aged 60-75 years with primary liver carcinoma and hepatitis B virus infection. The sequenced sample was liver tumor tissue from sampling region 2. Subset here: tumor region T2, inferior pole. This chain joins TRBV11-3 and TRBJ2-1, with 9 bases identical to TRBD1. CDR3 bases: TGTTCCAGCACCCGACAGGGGGGCTCCTACAATGAGCAATTCTTC. Amino acid sequence: CSSTRQGGSYNEQFF.